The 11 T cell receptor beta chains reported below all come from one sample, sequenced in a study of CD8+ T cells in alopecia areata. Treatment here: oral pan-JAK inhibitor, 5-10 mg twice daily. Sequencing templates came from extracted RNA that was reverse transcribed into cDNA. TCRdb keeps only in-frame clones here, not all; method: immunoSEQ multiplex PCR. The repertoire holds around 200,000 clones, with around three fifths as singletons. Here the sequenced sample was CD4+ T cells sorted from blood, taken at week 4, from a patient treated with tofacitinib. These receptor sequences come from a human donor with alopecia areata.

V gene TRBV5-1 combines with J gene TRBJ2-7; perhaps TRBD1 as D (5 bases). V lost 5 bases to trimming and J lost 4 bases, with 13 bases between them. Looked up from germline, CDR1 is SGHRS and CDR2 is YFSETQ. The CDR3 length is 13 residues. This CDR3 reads CASSPAGKYEQYF. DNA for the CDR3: TGCGCCAGCAGTCCTGCAGGGAAGTACGAGCAGTACTTC. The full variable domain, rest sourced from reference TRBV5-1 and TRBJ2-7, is KAGVTQTPRYLIKTRGQQVTLSCSPISGHRSVSWYQQTPGQGLQFLFEYFSETQRNKGNFPGRFSGRQFSNSRSEMNVSTLELGDSALYLCASSPAGKYEQYFGPGTRLTVT.

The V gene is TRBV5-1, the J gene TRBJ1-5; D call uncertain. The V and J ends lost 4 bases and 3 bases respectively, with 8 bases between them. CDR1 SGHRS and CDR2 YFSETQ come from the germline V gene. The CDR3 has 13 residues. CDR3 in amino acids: CASSPDLNQPQHF. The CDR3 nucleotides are TGCGCCAGCAGCCCAGACCTCAATCAGCCCCAGCATTTT.

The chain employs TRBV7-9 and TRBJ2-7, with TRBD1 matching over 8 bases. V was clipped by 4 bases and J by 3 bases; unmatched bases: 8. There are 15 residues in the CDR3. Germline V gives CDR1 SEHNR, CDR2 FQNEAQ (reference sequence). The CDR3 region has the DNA TGTGCCAGCAGCTCGGACAGGGAAAAAATCTACGAGCAGTACTTC. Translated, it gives CASSSDREKIYEQYF.

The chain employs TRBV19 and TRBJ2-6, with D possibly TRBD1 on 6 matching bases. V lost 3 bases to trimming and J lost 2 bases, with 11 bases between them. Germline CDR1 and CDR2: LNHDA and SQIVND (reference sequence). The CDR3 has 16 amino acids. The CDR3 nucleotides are TGTGCCAGTAGTATGGAAACAGGGACTGGGGCCAACGTCCTGACTTTC. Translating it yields CASSMETGTGANVLTF.

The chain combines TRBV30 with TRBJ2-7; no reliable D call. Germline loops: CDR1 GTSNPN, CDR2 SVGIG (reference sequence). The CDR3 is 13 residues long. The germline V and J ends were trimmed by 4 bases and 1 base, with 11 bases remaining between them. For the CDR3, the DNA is TGTGCCTGGAAATCGTCGCGTTCCTACGAGCAGTACTTC. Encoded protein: CAWKSSRSYEQYF. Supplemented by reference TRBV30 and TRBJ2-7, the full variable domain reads SQTIHQWPATLVQPVGSPLSLECTVEGTSNPNLYWYRQAAGRGLQLLFYSVGIGQISSEVPQNLSASRPQDRQFILSSKKLLLSDSGFYLCAWKSSRSYEQYFGPGTRLTVT.

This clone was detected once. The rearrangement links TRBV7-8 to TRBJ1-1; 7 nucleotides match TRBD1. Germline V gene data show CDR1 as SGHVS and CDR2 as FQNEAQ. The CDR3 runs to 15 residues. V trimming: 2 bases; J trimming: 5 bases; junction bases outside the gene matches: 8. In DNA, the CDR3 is TGTGCCAGCAGCTTAATCGGCAGGGGGGTGACTGAAGCTTTCTTT. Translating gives CASSLIGRGVTEAFF.

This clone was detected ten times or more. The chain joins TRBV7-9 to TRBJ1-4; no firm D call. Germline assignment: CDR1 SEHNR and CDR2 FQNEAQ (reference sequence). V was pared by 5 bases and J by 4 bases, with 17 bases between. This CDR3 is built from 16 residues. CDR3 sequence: CASSDQNRGFNEKLFF. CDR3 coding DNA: TGTGCCAGCAGCGACCAAAATCGAGGTTTTAATGAAAAACTGTTTTTT.

CDR3 amino acids: CASSPDGYSNQPQHF. The CDR3, as DNA: TGCGCCAGCAGCCCGGACGGTTATAGCAATCAGCCCCAGCATTTT. The chain uses TRBV5-1 and TRBJ1-5; D unresolved. Germline-derived CDR1 and CDR2 are SGHRS and YFSETQ. This CDR3 is built from 15 residues. V lost 4 bases, J lost 0 bases, and 11 bases lay in between.

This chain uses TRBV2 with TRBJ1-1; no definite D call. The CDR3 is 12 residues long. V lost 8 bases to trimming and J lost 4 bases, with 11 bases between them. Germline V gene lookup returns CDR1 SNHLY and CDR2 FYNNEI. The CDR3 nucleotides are TGTGCCAGCTCCACTTGGAGCACTGAAGCTTTCTTT. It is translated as CASSTWSTEAFF. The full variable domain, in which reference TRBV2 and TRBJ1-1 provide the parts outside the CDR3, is EPEVTQTPSHQVTQMGQEVILRCVPISNHLYFYWYRQILGQKVEFLVSFYNNEISEKSEIFDDQFSVERPDGSNFTLKIRSTKLEDSAMYFCASSTWSTEAFFGQGTRLTVV.

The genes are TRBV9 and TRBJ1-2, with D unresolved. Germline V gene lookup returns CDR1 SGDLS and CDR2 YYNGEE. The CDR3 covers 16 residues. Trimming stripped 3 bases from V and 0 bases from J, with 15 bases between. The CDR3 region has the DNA TGTGCCAGCAGCGCCGCAGACTTGGCCTCTAACTATGGCTACACCTTC. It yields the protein CASSAADLASNYGYTF.

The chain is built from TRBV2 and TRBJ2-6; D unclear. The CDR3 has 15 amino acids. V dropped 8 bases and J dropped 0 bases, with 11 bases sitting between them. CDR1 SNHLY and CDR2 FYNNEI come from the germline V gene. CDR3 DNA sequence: TGTGCCAGCGGGAATTTGGACTCTGGGGCCAACGTCCTGACTTTC. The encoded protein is CASGNLDSGANVLTF. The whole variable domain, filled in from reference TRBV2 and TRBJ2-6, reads EPEVTQTPSHQVTQMGQEVILRCVPISNHLYFYWYRQILGQKVEFLVSFYNNEISEKSEIFDDQFSVERPDGSNFTLKIRSTKLEDSAMYFCASGNLDSGANVLTFGAGSRLTVL.